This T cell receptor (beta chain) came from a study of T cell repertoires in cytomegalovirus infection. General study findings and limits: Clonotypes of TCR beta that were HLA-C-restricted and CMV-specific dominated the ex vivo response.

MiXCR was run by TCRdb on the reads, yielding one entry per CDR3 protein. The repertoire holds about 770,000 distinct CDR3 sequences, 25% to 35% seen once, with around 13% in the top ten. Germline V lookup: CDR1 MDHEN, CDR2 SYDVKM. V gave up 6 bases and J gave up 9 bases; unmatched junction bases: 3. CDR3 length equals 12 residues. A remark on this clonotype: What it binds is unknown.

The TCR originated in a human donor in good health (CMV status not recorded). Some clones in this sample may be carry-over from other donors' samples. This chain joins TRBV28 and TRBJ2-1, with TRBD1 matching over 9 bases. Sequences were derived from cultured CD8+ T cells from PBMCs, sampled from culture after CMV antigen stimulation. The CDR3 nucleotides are TGTGCCAGCAGGGACAGGGGCGGTGAGCAGTTCTTC. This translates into CASRDRGGEQFF.